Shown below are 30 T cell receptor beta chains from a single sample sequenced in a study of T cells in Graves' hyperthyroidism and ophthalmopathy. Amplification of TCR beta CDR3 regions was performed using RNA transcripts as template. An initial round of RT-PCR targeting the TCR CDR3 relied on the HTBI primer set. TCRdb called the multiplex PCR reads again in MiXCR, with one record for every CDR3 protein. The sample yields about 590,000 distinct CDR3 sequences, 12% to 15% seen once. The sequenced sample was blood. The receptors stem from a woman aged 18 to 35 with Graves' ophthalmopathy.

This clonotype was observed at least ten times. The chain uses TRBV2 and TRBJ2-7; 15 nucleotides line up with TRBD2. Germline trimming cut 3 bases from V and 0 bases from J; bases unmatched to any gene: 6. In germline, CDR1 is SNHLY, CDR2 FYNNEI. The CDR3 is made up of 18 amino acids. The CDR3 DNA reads TGTGCCAGCAGTGATGGACTAGCGGGAGGGGGTTACTCCTACGAGCAGTACTTC. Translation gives CASSDGLAGGGYSYEQYF.

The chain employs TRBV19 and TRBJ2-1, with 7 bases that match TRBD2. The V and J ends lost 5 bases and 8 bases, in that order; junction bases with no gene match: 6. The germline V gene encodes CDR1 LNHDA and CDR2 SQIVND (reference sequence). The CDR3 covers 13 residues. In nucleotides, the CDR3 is TGTGCCAGTAGTTTGACTAGCTTGTATGAGCAGTTCTTC. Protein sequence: CASSLTSLYEQFF.

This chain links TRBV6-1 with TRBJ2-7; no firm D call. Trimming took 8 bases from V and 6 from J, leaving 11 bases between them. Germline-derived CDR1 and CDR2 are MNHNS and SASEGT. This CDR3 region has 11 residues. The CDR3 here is CASFGLGEQYF. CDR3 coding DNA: TGTGCCAGCTTCGGGTTGGGCGAGCAGTACTTC.

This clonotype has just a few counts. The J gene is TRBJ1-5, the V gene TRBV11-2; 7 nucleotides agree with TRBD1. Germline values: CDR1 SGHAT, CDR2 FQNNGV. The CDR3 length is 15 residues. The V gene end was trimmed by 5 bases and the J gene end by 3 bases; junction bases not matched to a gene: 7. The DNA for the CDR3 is TGTGCCAGCAGCCCCCGGGGACAGCTCAATCAGCCCCAGCATTTT. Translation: CASSPRGQLNQPQHF.

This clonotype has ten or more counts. The CDR3 DNA reads as TGTGCCAGCAGCTTGCATGACCCCTTGCAGGGGAAAACAGATACGCAGTATTTT. This translates into CASSLHDPLQGKTDTQYF. The chain has TRBV11-3 and TRBJ2-3, with D tentatively TRBD1 (6 bases). CDR3 length equals 18 residues. The ends were cut back, 3 bases at V and 3 bases at J, with 22 bases in the middle. CDR1 SGHNT and CDR2 YENEEA come from the germline V gene.

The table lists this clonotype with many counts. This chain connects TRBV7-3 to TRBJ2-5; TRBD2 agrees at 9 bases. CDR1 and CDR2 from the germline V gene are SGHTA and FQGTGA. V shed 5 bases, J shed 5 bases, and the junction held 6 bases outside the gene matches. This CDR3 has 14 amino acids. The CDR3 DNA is TGTGCCAGCAGCAACGGCGGGGGGGGGGAGACCCAGTACTTC. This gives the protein CASSNGGGGETQYF.

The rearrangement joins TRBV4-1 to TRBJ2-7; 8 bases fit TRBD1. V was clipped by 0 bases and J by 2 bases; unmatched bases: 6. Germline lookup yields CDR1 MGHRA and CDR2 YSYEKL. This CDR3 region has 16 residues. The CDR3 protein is CASSQDHRDRTYEQYF. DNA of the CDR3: TGCGCCAGCAGCCAAGACCACCGGGACAGGACCTACGAGCAGTACTTC.

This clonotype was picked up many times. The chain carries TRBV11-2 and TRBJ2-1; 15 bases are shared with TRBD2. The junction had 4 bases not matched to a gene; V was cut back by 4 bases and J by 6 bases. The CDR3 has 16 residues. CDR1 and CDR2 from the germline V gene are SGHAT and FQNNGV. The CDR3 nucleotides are TGTGCCAGCAGCTCAGGGACTAGCGGGAGGCGCAATGAGCAGTTCTTC. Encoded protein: CASSSGTSGRRNEQFF.

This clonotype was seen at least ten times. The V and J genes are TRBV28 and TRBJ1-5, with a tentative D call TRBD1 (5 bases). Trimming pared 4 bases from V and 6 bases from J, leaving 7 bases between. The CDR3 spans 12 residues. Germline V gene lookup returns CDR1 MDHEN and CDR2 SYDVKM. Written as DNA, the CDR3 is TGTGCCAGCAGTTGGGGGTTTCAGCCCCAGCATTTT. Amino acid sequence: CASSWGFQPQHF.

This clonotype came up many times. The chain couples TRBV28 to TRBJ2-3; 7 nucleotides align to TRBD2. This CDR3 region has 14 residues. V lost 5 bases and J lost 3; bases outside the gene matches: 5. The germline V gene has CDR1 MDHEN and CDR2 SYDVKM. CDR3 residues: CASSGRDGTDTQYF. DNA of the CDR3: TGTGCCAGCAGTGGGAGGGACGGAACAGATACGCAGTATTTT.

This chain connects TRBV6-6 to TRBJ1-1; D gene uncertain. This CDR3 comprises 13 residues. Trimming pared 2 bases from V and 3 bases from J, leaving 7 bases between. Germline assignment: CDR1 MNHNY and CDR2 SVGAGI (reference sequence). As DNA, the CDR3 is TGTGCCAGCAGTTACGGATTCGACACTGAAGCTTTCTTT. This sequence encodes CASSYGFDTEAFF.

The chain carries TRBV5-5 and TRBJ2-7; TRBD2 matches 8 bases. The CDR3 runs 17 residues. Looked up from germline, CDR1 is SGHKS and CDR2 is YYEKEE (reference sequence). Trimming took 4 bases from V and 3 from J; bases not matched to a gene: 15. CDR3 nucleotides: TGTGCCAGCAGCCAGACATCGGTTAGCGGGACTTACTACGAGCAGTACTTC. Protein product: CASSQTSVSGTYYEQYF.

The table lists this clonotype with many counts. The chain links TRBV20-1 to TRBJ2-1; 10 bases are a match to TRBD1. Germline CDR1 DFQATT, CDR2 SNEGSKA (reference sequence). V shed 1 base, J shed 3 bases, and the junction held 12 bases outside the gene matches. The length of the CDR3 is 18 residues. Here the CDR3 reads CSARAYTSGTGDYNEQFF. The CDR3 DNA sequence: TGCAGTGCTAGAGCCTATACATCCGGGACAGGGGACTACAATGAGCAGTTCTTC.

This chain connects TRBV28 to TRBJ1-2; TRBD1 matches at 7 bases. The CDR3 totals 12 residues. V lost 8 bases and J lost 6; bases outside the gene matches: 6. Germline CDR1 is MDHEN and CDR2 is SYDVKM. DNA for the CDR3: TGTGCCAGCCTAGATACAGGGGATGGCTACACCTTC. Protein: CASLDTGDGYTF.

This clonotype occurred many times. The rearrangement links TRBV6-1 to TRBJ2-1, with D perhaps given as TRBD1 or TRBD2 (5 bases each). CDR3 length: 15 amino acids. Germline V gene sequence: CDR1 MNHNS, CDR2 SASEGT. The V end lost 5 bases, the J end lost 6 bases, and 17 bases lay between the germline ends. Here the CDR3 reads CASSLGSGPTNEQFF. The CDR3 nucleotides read TGTGCCAGCAGTTTAGGGTCGGGACCGACCAATGAGCAGTTCTTC.

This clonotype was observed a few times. The CDR3 DNA is TGTGCCAGTAGGGACAGGGTTTTTGGAAACACCATATATTTT. The encoded protein is CASRDRVFGNTIYF. The V gene is TRBV19, the J gene TRBJ1-3, with TRBD1 matching over 8 bases. Germline CDR1 reads LNHDA; CDR2 reads SQIVND (reference sequence). This CDR3 has 14 amino acids. Trimming removed 6 bases from V and 3 bases from J; junction bases left unmatched: 4.

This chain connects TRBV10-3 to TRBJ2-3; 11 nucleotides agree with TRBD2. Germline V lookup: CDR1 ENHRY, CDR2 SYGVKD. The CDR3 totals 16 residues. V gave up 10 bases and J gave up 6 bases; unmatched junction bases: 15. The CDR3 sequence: CATDDSGRDGADTQYF. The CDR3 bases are TGTGCCACCGACGATAGCGGGAGGGACGGGGCTGATACGCAGTATTTT.

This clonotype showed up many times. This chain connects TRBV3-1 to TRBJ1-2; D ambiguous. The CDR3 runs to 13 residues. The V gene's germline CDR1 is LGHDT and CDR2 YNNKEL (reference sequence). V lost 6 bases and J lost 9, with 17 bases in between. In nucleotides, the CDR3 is TGTGCCAGCAGTTCCCGACGGGAAACGAGCTACACCTTC. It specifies CASSSRRETSYTF.

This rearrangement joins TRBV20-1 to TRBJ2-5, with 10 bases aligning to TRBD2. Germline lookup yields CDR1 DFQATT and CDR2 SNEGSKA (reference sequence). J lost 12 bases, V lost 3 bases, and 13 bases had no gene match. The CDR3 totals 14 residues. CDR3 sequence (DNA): TGCAGTGCTAGCCGACTAGCGGGTGTGGTAGGCGAGTACTTC. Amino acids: CSASRLAGVVGEYF.

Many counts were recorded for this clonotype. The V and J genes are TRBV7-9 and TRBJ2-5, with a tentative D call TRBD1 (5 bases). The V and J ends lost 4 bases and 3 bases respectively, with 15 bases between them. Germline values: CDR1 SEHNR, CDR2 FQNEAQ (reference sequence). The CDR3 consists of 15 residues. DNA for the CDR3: TGTGCCAGCAGCTCATCGCGCCAAGGGGAAGAGACCCAGTACTTC. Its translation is CASSSSRQGEETQYF. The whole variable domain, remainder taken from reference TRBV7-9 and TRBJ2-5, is DTGVSQNPRHKITKRGQNVTFRCDPISEHNRLYWYRQTLGQGPEFLTYFQNEAQLEKSRLLSDRFSAERPKGSFSTLEIQRTEQGDSAMYLCASSSSRQGEETQYFGPGTRLLVL.

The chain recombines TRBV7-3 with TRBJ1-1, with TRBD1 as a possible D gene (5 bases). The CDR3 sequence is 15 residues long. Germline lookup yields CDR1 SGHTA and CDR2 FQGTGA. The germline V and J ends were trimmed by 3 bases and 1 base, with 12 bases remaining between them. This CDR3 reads CASSFVGGENTEAFF. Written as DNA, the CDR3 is TGTGCCAGCAGCTTCGTTGGAGGGGAGAACACTGAAGCTTTCTTT. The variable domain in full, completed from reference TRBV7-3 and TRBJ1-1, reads GAGVSQTPSNKVTEKGKYVELRCDPISGHTALYWYRQSLGQGPEFLIYFQGTGAADDSGLPNDRFFAVRPEGSVSTLKIQRTERGDSAVYLCASSFVGGENTEAFFGQGTRLTVV.

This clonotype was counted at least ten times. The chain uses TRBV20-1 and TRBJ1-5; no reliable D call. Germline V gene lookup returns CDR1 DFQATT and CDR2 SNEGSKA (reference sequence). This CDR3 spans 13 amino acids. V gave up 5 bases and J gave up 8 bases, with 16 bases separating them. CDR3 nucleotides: TGCAGTGCTTCCCGGACGACCCTAAAGCCCCAGCATTTT. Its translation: CSASRTTLKPQHF.

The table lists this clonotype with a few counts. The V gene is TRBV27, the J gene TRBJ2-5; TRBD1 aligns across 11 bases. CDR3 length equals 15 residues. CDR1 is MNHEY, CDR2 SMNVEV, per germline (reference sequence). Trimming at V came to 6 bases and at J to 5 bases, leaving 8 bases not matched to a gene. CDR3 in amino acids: CASRTDRGPWETQYF. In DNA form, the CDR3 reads TGTGCCAGCAGGACGGACAGGGGGCCATGGGAGACCCAGTACTTC.

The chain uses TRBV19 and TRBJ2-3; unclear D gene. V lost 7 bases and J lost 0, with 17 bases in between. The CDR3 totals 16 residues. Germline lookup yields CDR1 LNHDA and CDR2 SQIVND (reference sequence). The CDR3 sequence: CASNYLGRSSTDTQYF. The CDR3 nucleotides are TGTGCCAGTAATTATCTCGGCAGGAGCAGCACAGATACGCAGTATTTT. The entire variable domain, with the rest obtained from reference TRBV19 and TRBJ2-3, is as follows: DGGITQSPKYLFRKEGQNVTLSCEQNLNHDAMYWYRQDPGQGLRLIYYSQIVNDFQKGDIAEGYSVSREKKESFPLTVTSAQKNPTAFYLCASNYLGRSSTDTQYFGPGTRLTVL.

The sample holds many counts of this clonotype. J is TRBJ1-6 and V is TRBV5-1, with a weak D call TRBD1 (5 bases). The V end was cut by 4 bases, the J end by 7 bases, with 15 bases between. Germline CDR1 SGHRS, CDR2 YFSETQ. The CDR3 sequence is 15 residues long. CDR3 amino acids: CASSSRGTENSPLHF. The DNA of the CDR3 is TGCGCCAGCAGCAGCCGGGGGACGGAAAATTCACCCCTCCACTTT.

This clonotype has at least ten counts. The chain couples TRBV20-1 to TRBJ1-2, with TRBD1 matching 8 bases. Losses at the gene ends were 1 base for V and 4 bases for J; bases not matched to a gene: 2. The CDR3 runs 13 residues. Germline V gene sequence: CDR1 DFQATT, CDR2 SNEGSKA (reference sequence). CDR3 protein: CSARGTGSYGYTF. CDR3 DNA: TGCAGTGCTAGAGGGACAGGGTCCTATGGCTACACCTTC.

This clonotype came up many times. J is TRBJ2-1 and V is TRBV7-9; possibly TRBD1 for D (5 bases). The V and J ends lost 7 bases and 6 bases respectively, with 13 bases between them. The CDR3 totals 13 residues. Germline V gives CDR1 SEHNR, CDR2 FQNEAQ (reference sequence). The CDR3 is CASIGGAANEQFF. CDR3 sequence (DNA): TGTGCCAGCATCGGTGGGGCCGCCAATGAGCAGTTCTTC.

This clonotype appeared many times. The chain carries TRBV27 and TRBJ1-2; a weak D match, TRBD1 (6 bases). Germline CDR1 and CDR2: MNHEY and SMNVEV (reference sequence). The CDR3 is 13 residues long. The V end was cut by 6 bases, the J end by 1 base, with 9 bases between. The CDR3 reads CASSFRGNYGYTF. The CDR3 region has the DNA TGTGCCAGCAGCTTCAGGGGTAACTATGGCTACACCTTC.

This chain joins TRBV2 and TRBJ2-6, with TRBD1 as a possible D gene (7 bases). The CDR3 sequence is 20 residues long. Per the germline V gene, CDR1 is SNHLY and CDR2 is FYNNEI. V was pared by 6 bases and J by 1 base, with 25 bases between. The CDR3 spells CASSVSGDLRGDSGANVLTF. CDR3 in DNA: TGTGCCAGCAGCGTCAGTGGCGACCTCAGGGGGGATTCTGGGGCCAACGTCCTGACTTTC.

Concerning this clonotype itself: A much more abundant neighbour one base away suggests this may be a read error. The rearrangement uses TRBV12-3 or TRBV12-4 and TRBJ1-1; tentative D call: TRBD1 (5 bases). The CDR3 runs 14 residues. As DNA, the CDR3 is TGTGCCAGCAGTTTTCAGGGTCGGAACGCTGAAGCTTTCTTT. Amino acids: CASSFQGRNAEAFF.